This T cell receptor (beta chain) emerged from a study of Ad26.COV2.S vaccination and SARS-CoV-2 variants. CDR3 length: 18 residues. V lost 2 bases and J lost 4; bases outside the gene matches: 10. Germline V CDR1 and CDR2: MGHRA, YSYEKL. Indicated treatment: over 15 received Ad26.COV2.S at low or high dose, single or two shots; 5 received placebo; per-sample allocation not given. Specimen acquisition occurred on day 63 following the initial vaccine or placebo injection. Measured with immunoSEQ multiplex PCR; TCRdb has only the in-frame clones, and not every one. Of hundreds of thousands of clones listed, about 89% are singletons.

The V and J genes are TRBV4-1 and TRBJ2-1; 11 nucleotides agree with TRBD2. The sequencing used peripheral blood, collected in a trial of Ad26.COV2.S vaccine versus placebo. This TCR came from a person between 18 and 65 years old who received the Ad26.COV2.S COVID-19 vaccine or a placebo. The CDR3 here is CASSQPTAGTSGYNEQFF. DNA of the CDR3: TGCGCCAGCAGCCAACCCACAGCCGGGACTAGCGGATACAATGAGCAGTTCTTC.